A single sample gave rise to the 10 T cell receptor beta chains below, sequenced in a study of shared clonotypes between healthy human individuals. The data were produced by immunoSEQ multiplex PCR, yet TCRdb's version contains in-frame clones alone and is incomplete. The table lists about a million clones, around 76% of them singletons. The sample consisted of memory CD4+ T cells sorted from blood. Sample subset: CD45RA-negative fraction. These receptors all come from a man in his late teens or twenties in good health.

V gene TRBV25-1 combines with J gene TRBJ2-3; 8 nucleotides align to TRBD2. J gave up 2 bases and V 4 bases, and 5 bases lay outside the gene matches. CDR3 size: 15 residues. CDR1 is MGHDK and CDR2 is SYGVNS in the germline V gene. The CDR3 protein is CASSGAGAPTDTQYF. The CDR3 DNA sequence: TGTGCCAGCAGTGGAGCGGGAGCCCCCACAGATACGCAGTATTTT.

This chain connects TRBV9 to TRBJ1-1; a possible D gene is TRBD1 (5 bases). CDR3 length equals 15 residues. The ends were cut back, 2 bases at V and 0 bases at J, with 11 bases in the middle. CDR1 is SGDLS and CDR2 is YYNGEE in the germline V gene. Here the CDR3 reads CASSVGGQMNTEAFF. CDR3 bases: TGTGCCAGCAGCGTGGGTGGACAAATGAACACTGAAGCTTTCTTT.

There are many counts of this clone. The chain recombines TRBV15 with TRBJ2-1; 7 bases agree with TRBD1. This CDR3 has 14 amino acids. In germline, CDR1 is LNHNV, CDR2 YYDKDF (reference sequence). The ends lost 6 bases at V and 9 bases at J; junction bases unmatched: 11. CDR3 DNA: TGTGCCACCAGATCTCGACAGGGTAGGGTTGAGCAGTTCTTC. Its translation: CATRSRQGRVEQFF.

The genes are TRBV11-2 and TRBJ2-5; tentative D call: TRBD2 (5 bases). The ends were cut back, 1 base at V and 0 bases at J, with 12 bases in the middle. The CDR3 is 16 residues long. Germline lookup yields CDR1 SGHAT and CDR2 FQNNGV. CDR3 residues: CASSLAQRPNQETQYF. The DNA for the CDR3 is TGTGCCAGCAGCTTAGCCCAGCGGCCGAACCAAGAGACCCAGTACTTC.

The chain is built from TRBV28 and TRBJ2-1, with 15 bases fitting TRBD2. The CDR3 contains 14 residues. Germline V gives CDR1 MDHEN, CDR2 SYDVKM. J lost 10 bases, V lost 6 bases, and 4 bases had no gene match. The DNA for the CDR3 is TGTGCCAGCAGCGGACTAGCGGGAGGGGAAGAGCAGTTCTTC. Its protein product is CASSGLAGGEEQFF.

The rearrangement joins TRBV5-1 to TRBJ1-5; D possibly corresponds to TRBD1 (5 bases). Trimming left V 0 bases short and J 6 bases short, with 10 bases between. This CDR3 is 14 amino acids long. Germline assignment: CDR1 SGHRS and CDR2 YFSETQ. The CDR3 here is CASSLAGTGQPQHF. Here the CDR3 DNA reads TGCGCCAGCAGCTTGGCGGGAACAGGTCAGCCCCAGCATTTT.

The V and J genes are TRBV5-4 and TRBJ1-2; 7 bases line up with TRBD1. J was trimmed by 8 bases and V by 5 bases; bases with no gene match: 15. CDR1 is SGHNT and CDR2 is YYREEE in the germline V gene (reference sequence). The CDR3 runs to 15 residues. CDR3 amino acids: CASSISRDRWEGYTF. CDR3 bases: TGTGCCAGCAGTATAAGCCGGGACAGATGGGAAGGCTACACCTTC. The whole variable domain, filled in from reference TRBV5-4 and TRBJ1-2, reads ETGVTQSPTHLIKTRGQQVTLRCSSQSGHNTVSWYQQALGQGPQFIFQYYREEENGRGNFPPRFSGLQFPNYSSELNVNALELDDSALYLCASSISRDRWEGYTFGSGTRLTVV.

The chain couples TRBV6-5 to TRBJ2-3; the match to TRBD2 covers 7 bases. The V segment lost 0 bases and the J segment 7 bases; nucleotides outside the gene matches: 7. CDR3 length: 15 amino acids. Germline V gene lookup returns CDR1 MNHEY and CDR2 SVGAGI. The CDR3 nucleotides are TGTGCCAGCAGTTACTCGTCGGCGGGAGCCTATACGCAGTATTTT. It translates to CASSYSSAGAYTQYF.

This chain uses TRBV2 with TRBJ2-1; D may match TRBD1 or TRBD2 (5 bases each). The CDR3 extends over 14 amino acids. Trimming pared 7 bases from V and 7 bases from J, leaving 17 bases between. From germline, CDR1 is SNHLY and CDR2 FYNNEI. CDR3 DNA sequence: TGTGCCAGCAAAGGCCAACTAGGGGTGAATGAGCAGTTCTTC. This encodes CASKGQLGVNEQFF.

In this sample, this clone turned up a few times. A much larger clone lies a single base off, so this may be a read error. The sample carries other DNA sequences with the same CDR3. This chain joins TRBV2 and TRBJ1-1; no reliable D call. This CDR3 is built from 11 residues. V was shortened by 6 bases and J by 3 bases, with 5 bases between the two germline ends. Germline V gene lookup returns CDR1 SNHLY and CDR2 FYNNEI. CDR3 coding DNA: TGTGCCAGCAGCCGGGACACTGAAGCTTTCTTT. This sequence encodes CASSRDTEAFF.